This TCR beta chain came from a study of cytotoxic CD8 clonotypes in ibrutinib-treated CLL. Study-wide background: There were, on average, roughly 260,000 productive templates and around 90,000 productive rearrangements per sample.

Some clones are missing from TCRdb's copy, which holds only in-frame ones; the method was immunoSEQ multiplex PCR. The sample consists of about 160,000 clones, approximately 77% of them appearing once. CDR3 length equals 12 residues. The V gene lost 2 bases and the J gene lost 6 bases, with 7 bases spanning the gap. Germline loops: CDR1 MNHEY, CDR2 SVGAGI. This TCR was sampled from a human donor with chronic lymphocytic leukemia. Source: PBMCs, taken after 12 months of ibrutinib treatment. The chain employs TRBV6-5 and TRBJ1-1; D is ambiguous. The CDR3 region is CASSYRESEAFF. The CDR3 nucleotides read TGTGCCAGCAGTTACCGAGAATCTGAAGCTTTCTTT.